The 14 T cell receptor beta chains below were found in one sample sequenced in a study of Siglec-9 on CD8 T cells in melanoma. Only in-frame clones appear in the TCRdb table, and some are missing; sequencing was by immunoSEQ multiplex PCR. The data hold around 39,000 clones, with about 80% observed a single time. What was sequenced was Siglec-9- CD8+ T cells sorted from blood. The receptor set was obtained from a human donor in good health.

The CDR3 loop reads CSVENPSGYGYTF. CDR3 in DNA: TGCAGCGTTGAAAATCCAAGCGGCTATGGCTACACCTTC. The V and J genes are TRBV29-1 and TRBJ1-2, with D unresolved. CDR1 and CDR2 (germline): SQVTM, ANQGSEA. This CDR3 is built from 13 residues. The V and J ends lost 2 bases and 4 bases respectively, with 11 bases between them.

The chain uses TRBV15 and TRBJ1-1; D may be TRBD1 (6 bases). The CDR3 loop spans 15 amino acids. Germline CDR1 and CDR2: LNHNV and YYDKDF (reference sequence). The V end was cut by 0 bases, the J end by 1 base, with 9 bases between. CDR3 in amino acids: CATSRERGANTEAFF. CDR3 nucleotide sequence: TGTGCCACCAGCAGAGAACGGGGGGCGAACACTGAAGCTTTCTTT. Full variable domain (rest looked up from reference TRBV15 and TRBJ1-1): DAMVIQNPRYQVTQFGKPVTLSCSQTLNHNVMYWYQQKSSQAPKLLFHYYDKDFNNEADTPDNFQSRRPNTSFCFLDIRSPGLGDTAMYLCATSRERGANTEAFFGQGTRLTVV.

The V call is TRBV25-1, the J call TRBJ2-1; 8 bases are shared with TRBD2. Germline V CDR1 and CDR2: MGHDK, SYGVNS. The CDR3 contains 13 residues. Trimming cost V 8 bases and J 8 bases; bases outside gene matches: 8. The CDR3 here is CASQAGDEDEQFF. The DNA of the CDR3 is TGTGCCAGCCAAGCGGGAGACGAGGATGAGCAGTTCTTC. The full variable domain, completed using reference TRBV25-1 and TRBJ2-1, is EADIYQTPRYLVIGTGKKITLECSQTMGHDKMYWYQQDPGMELHLIHYSYGVNSTEKGDLSSESTVSRIRTEHFPLTLESARPSHTSQYLCASQAGDEDEQFFGPGTRLTVL.

The chain couples TRBV28 to TRBJ1-2, with D hard to call. This CDR3 is built from 14 residues. Per germline, CDR1 MDHEN and CDR2 SYDVKM. The ends were cut back, 7 bases at V and 0 bases at J, with 12 bases in the middle. The CDR3 DNA reads TGTGCCAGCACCCCGACAAGAGCTAACTATGGCTACACCTTC. It codes for CASTPTRANYGYTF.

The chain employs TRBV6-6 and TRBJ2-2; D gene uncertain. The CDR3 is 11 amino acids. Germline V gives CDR1 MNHNY, CDR2 SVGAGI (reference sequence). V lost 8 bases to trimming and J lost 5 bases, with 6 bases between them. The CDR3 region is CASYVTGELFF. The CDR3 bases are TGTGCCAGCTATGTTACCGGGGAGCTGTTTTTT.

The chain joins TRBV29-1 to TRBJ2-7; D unresolved. This CDR3 comprises 13 residues. V was shortened by 2 bases and J by 3 bases, with 11 bases between the two germline ends. Germline lookup yields CDR1 SQVTM and CDR2 ANQGSEA. The CDR3 coding sequence is TGCAGCGTTGAAACGTGGTCAGGCTACGAGCAGTACTTC. It codes for CSVETWSGYEQYF.

The CDR3 region is CASSYLTGTGGYTF. In DNA, the CDR3 is TGTGCCAGCAGTTACTTAACAGGGACGGGGGGCTACACCTTC. The chain joins TRBV27 to TRBJ1-2, with D possibly being TRBD1 (6 bases). Trimming left V 4 bases short and J 8 bases short, with 17 bases between. This CDR3 is 14 amino acids long. Germline V gene sequence: CDR1 MNHEY, CDR2 SMNVEV (reference sequence).

This chain joins TRBV30 and TRBJ1-1; possibly TRBD1 for D (5 bases). From germline, CDR1 is GTSNPN and CDR2 SVGIG (reference sequence). The CDR3 extends over 15 amino acids. The CDR3 sequence: CATDSGRRVGTEAFF. The CDR3, as DNA: TGTGCTACAGACAGCGGCAGGAGGGTCGGCACTGAAGCTTTCTTT.

V is TRBV14 and J is TRBJ2-3; perhaps TRBD2 as D (5 bases). Germline-derived CDR1 and CDR2 are SGHDN and FVKESK. Deletions cut 1 base from V and 0 bases from J, with 8 bases between. This CDR3 spans 15 amino acids. This chain's CDR3 is CASSQGWTSTDTQYF. CDR3 DNA sequence: TGTGCCAGCAGCCAAGGGTGGACTAGCACAGATACGCAGTATTTT.

This chain joins TRBV5-4 and TRBJ2-3; weak D call: TRBD1 (6 bases). The germline CDR1 and CDR2 sequences are SGHNT and YYREEE (reference sequence). This CDR3 has 19 amino acids. Trimming removed 1 base at V and 0 bases at J, with 21 bases between. CDR3 sequence: CASSLFGQGTFVSTDTQYF. The CDR3 DNA reads as TGTGCCAGCAGCTTGTTTGGGCAGGGGACCTTCGTCAGCACAGATACGCAGTATTTT.

As regards this clone: This specimen includes other DNA sequences encoding the same CDR3. The chain joins TRBV6-4 to TRBJ2-7; the match to TRBD2 covers 7 bases. There are 15 residues in the CDR3. Germline V lookup: CDR1 MRHNA, CDR2 SNTAGT. V shed 5 bases and J 1 base; nucleotides not matched to a gene: 8. CDR3 DNA sequence: TGTGCCAGCAGTCCGCAAGCGGGGACTTCCTACGAGCAGTACTTC. This translates into CASSPQAGTSYEQYF.

V gene TRBV11-3 combines with J gene TRBJ1-1; the D is unclear. Looked up from germline, CDR1 is SGHNT and CDR2 is YENEEA. The V end was cut by 4 bases, the J end by 4 bases, with 10 bases between. The CDR3 is 13 amino acids. CDR3 region: CASSSPDGTEAFF. CDR3 DNA sequence: TGTGCCAGCAGCTCCCCTGACGGCACTGAAGCTTTCTTT.

The J gene is TRBJ1-6, the V gene TRBV4-1, with D possibly TRBD1 on 5 matching bases. CDR1 is MGHRA, CDR2 YSYEKL, per germline. The CDR3 contains 17 residues. V gave up 1 base and J gave up 4 bases, with 14 bases separating them. CDR3 nucleotides: TGCGCCAGCAGCCAAGCAGCGTCTGGGGCTTATAATTCACCCCTCCACTTT. Translation gives CASSQAASGAYNSPLHF.

The chain links TRBV27 to TRBJ1-2; D might be TRBD1 (5 bases). Germline V lookup: CDR1 MNHEY, CDR2 SMNVEV (reference sequence). V lost 6 bases, J lost 4 bases, and 12 bases lay in between. This CDR3 is built from 13 residues. The CDR3 reads CASSRDRGYGYTF. The CDR3 nucleotides read TGTGCCAGCAGCAGGGACCGGGGCTATGGCTACACCTTC.